The clone carrying this T cell receptor beta chain has a handful of counts. Its cognate antigen is unknown. The CDR3 loop spans 15 amino acids. The J segment lost 3 bases and the V segment lost 1 base, leaving 4 bases of the junction unmatched. In germline, CDR1 is MNHEY, CDR2 SVGAGI. This sample stems from a study of beta chain features in type 1 diabetes. Findings and limits, study-wide: An over-representation of cells with high TCR expression could result from cDNA sequencing. Within the patient group, naive, central memory and Treg TCRB repertoires appeared more similar to each other than within healthy donors.

Via the markers CD45RO/CCR7/CD25/CD127/CD95/CD27, stem cell-like memory, regulatory, central memory and naive CD4+ cells were sorted. Purity exceeding 98% was reached by all sorted populations. Expressed TCRB transcripts were sequenced because the entire RNA isolate underwent reverse transcription. Profiled with immunoSEQ multiplex PCR; TCRdb holds only in-frame clones, not every one. This table has fewer than 900,000 clones, about a sixth appearing once. Sample: naive CD4+ T cells from blood. The sequence came from a woman in her late teens or twenties in good health. The chain joins TRBV6-5 to TRBJ1-2; 8 bases align to TRBD1. CDR3: CASSYLPGGHYGYTF. In DNA, the CDR3 is TGTGCCAGCAGTTACTTACCAGGGGGCCACTATGGCTACACCTTC.